The clone carrying this TCR beta chain has a count of ten or more. What it recognizes is unknown. The record originates from a study of breast tumors, draining lymph nodes, adjacent tissues. TCRdb re-called the multiplex PCR reads through MiXCR, storing one row per CDR3 protein. The profile shows about 80,000 distinct CDR3 sequences, approximately 19% of them singletons. The lymph nodes were axillary draining lymph nodes from breast cancer patients. General study results and limits: Luminal-like breast cancer showed significantly higher tumor–nontumor repertoire similarity than basal-like. Tumor TCR diversity was below lymph nodes but above nontumor tissue.

V lost 5 bases and J lost 0; bases outside the gene matches: 3. The CDR3 sequence is 16 residues long. Germline V gene lookup returns CDR1 MNHEY and CDR2 SVGAGI. The sample comprised axillary lymph node tissue. The V gene is TRBV6-5, the J gene TRBJ2-6; 8 positions match TRBD1. This clonotype was sampled from a female donor with breast cancer. Some clones in this sample may be carry-over from other donors' samples. Written as DNA, the CDR3 is TGTGCCAGCAGTCTCGGACAGGGCTCTGGGGCCAACGTCCTGACTTTC. It specifies CASSLGQGSGANVLTF.